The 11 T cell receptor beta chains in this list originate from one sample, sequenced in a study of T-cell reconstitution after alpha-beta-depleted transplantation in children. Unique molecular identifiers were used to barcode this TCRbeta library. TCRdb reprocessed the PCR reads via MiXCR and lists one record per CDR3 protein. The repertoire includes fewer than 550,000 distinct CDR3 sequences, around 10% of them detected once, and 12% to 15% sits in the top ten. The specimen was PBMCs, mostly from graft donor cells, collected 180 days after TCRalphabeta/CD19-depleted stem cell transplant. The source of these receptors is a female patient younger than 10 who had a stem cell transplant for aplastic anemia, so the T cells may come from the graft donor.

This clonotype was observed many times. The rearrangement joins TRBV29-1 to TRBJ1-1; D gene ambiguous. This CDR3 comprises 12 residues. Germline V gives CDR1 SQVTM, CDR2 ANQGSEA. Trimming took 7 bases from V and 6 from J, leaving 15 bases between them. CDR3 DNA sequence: TGCAGCGAGAGGGTGGGAGGGCCTGAAGCTTTCTTT. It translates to CSERVGGPEAFF.

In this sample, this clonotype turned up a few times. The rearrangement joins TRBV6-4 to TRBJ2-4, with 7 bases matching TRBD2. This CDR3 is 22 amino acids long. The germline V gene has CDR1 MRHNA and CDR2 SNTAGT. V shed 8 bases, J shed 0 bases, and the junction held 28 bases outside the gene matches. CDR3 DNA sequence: TGTGCCAGCGGATCTTCTTCCCCTTACTGGCGGGAGCGGGGACTAGCCAAAAACATTCAGTACTTC. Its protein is CASGSSSPYWRERGLAKNIQYF.

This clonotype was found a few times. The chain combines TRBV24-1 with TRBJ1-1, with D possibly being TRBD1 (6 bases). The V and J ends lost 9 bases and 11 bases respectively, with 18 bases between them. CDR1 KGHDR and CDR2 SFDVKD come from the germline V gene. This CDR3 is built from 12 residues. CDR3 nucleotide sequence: TGTGCCACCTCAGAGGGGGGGGGAGAGGCTTTCTTT. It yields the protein CATSEGGGEAFF.

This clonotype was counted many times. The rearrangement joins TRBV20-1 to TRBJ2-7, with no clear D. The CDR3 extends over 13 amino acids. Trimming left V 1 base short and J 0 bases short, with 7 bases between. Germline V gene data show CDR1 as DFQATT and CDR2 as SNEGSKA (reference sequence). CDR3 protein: CSARVGSSYEQYV. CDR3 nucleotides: TGCAGTGCTAGAGTCGGTAGCTCCTACGAGCAGTACGTC.

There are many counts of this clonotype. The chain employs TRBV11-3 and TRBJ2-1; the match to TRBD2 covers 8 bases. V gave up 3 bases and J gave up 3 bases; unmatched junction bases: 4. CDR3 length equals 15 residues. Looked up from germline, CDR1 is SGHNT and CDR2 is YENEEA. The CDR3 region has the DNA TGTGCCAGCAGCTTTACGAGCGGGAGCTACAATGAGCAGTTCTTC. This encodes CASSFTSGSYNEQFF. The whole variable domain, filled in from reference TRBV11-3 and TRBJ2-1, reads EAGVVQSPRYKIIEKKQPVAFWCNPISGHNTLYWYLQNLGQGPELLIRYENEEAVDDSQLPKDRFSAERLKGVDSTLKIQPAELGDSAVYLCASSFTSGSYNEQFFGPGTRLTVL.

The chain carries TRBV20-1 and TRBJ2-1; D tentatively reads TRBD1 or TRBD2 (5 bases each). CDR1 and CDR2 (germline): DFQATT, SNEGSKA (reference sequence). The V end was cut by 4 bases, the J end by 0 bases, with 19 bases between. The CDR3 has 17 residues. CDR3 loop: CSAIVPQGRGSYNEQFF. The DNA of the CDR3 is TGCAGTGCTATAGTCCCGCAGGGACGCGGCTCCTACAATGAGCAGTTCTTC.

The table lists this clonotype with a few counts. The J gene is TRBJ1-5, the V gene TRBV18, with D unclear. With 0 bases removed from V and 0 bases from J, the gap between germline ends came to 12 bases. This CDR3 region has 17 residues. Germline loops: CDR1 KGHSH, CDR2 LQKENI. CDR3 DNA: TGTGCCAGCTCACCACCGTGGGCTGGGAATAGCAATCAGCCCCAGCATTTT. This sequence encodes CASSPPWAGNSNQPQHF. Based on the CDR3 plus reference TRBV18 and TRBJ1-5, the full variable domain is NAGVMQNPRHLVRRRGQEARLRCSPMKGHSHVYWYRQLPEEGLKFMVYLQKENIIDESGMPKERFSAEFPKEGPSILRIQQVVRGDSAAYFCASSPPWAGNSNQPQHFGDGTRLSIL.

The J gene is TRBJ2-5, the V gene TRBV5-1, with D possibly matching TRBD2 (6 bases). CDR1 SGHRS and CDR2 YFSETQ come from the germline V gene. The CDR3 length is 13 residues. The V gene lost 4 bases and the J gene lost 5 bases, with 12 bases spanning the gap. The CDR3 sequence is CASSGGARETQYF. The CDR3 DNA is TGCGCCAGCAGCGGCGGGGCACGGGAGACCCAGTACTTC.

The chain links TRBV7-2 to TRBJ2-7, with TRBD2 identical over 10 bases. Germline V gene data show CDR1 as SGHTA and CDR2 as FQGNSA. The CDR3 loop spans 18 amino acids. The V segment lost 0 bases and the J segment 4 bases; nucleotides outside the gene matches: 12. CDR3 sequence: CASSLAYTAIAGGYEQYF. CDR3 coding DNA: TGTGCCAGCAGCTTAGCCTACACAGCCATAGCGGGGGGATACGAGCAGTACTTC.

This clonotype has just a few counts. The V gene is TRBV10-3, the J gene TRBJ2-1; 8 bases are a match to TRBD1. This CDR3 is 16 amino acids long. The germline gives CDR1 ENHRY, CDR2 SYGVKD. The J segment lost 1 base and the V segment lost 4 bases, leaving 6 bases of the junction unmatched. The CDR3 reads CAISASTGGSYNEQFF. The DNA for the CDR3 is TGTGCCATCAGTGCTTCCACAGGGGGATCCTACAATGAGCAGTTCTTC.

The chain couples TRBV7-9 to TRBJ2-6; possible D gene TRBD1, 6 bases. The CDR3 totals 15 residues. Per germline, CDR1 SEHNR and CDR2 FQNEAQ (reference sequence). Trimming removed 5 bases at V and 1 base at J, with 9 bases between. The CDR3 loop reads CASSIQGSGANVLTF. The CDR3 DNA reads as TGTGCCAGCAGCATACAGGGTTCTGGGGCCAACGTCCTGACTTTC.